This TCR beta chain came from a study of blood T cell repertoires in COVID-19. This CDR3 has 18 residues. Germline V gene lookup returns CDR1 MNHEY and CDR2 SMNVEV (reference sequence). With V trimmed by 4 bases and J by 0 bases, 9 bases remained unmatched. Sequencing was performed with immunoSEQ multiplex PCR; in TCRdb, only in-frame clones are kept and a portion is missing. Here the sample spans roughly 190,000 clones, roughly 84% being singletons. The sequence was obtained from a young woman who had been exposed to COVID-19. The sequenced material came from PBMCs or T cells enriched from blood (not recorded which). J is TRBJ2-1 and V is TRBV27, with TRBD1 identical over 10 bases. Here the CDR3 reads CASSSGTGVASSYNEQFF. CDR3 DNA: TGTGCCAGCAGTTCAGGGACAGGGGTGGCTAGCTCCTACAATGAGCAGTTCTTC.